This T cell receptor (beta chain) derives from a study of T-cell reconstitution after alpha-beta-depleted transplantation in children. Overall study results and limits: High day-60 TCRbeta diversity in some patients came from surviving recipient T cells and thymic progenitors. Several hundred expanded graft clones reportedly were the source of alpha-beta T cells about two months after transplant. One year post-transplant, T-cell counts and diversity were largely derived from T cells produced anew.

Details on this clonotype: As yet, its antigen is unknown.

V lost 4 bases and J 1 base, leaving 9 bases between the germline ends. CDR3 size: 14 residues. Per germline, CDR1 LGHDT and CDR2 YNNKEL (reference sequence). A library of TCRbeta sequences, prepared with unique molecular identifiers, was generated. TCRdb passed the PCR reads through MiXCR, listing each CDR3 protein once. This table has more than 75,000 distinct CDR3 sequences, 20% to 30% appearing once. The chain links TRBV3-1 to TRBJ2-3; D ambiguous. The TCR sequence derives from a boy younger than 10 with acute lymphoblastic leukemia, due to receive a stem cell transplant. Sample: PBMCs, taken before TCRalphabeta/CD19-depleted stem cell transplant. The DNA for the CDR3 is TGTGCCAGCAGCCGAGCTAGAGGCACAGATACGCAGTATTTT. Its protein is CASSRARGTDTQYF.